This T cell receptor (beta chain) was retrieved from a study of cytomegalovirus exposure and HLA in healthy donors. Both 60 Vbeta primers and 13 Jbeta primers went into the PCR. Sequenced by immunoSEQ multiplex PCR; TCRdb stores in-frame clones only, minus some. The repertoire includes approximately 150,000 clones, about 68% of them detected once, and around 2.5% sits in the top ten. Trimming at V came to 6 bases and at J to 0 bases, leaving 11 bases not matched to a gene. CDR3 length equals 17 residues. Germline-derived CDR1 and CDR2 are SGHVS and FQNEAQ. This receptor was obtained from a female donor in good health and CMV-seronegative. Sequencing was carried out using PBMCs. The V gene is TRBV7-8, the J gene TRBJ1-2; 9 nucleotides agree with TRBD1. The CDR3 DNA sequence: TGTGCCAGCAGTTTGAGCTCCGGGACAGGGTCTAACTATGGCTACACCTTC. Its protein is CASSLSSGTGSNYGYTF.